This T cell receptor (beta chain) was sequenced during a study of beta chain features in type 1 diabetes. Remarks on this clone: The antigen remains undetermined.

The CDR3 length is 16 residues. Deletions cut 7 bases from V and 3 bases from J, with 21 bases between. Germline V lookup: CDR1 MDHEN, CDR2 SYDVKM. General study points: Resolution of whether HLA type affects TCRB rearrangement was not achieved here.

Every isolated RNA sample was fully reverse transcribed, so sequencing captured expressed TCRB transcripts. Only in-frame clones appear in the TCRdb table, and some are missing; sequencing was by immunoSEQ multiplex PCR. The sample lists some 400,000 clones, more than 12% occurring once. The chain joins TRBV28 to TRBJ1-2; D may be TRBD1 (5 bases). The TCR sequence derives from a woman aged 18-29 years in good health. Sequences were obtained from naive CD4+ T cells from blood. CDR3 loop: CASNPGSLASHYGYTF. CDR3 DNA sequence: TGTGCCAGCAATCCAGGGTCCCTCGCAAGCCACTATGGCTACACCTTC.